A selection of T cell receptor beta chains follows, all from one sample in a study of T-cell reconstitution after alpha-beta-depleted transplantation in children. TCRdb independently ran MiXCR on the PCR reads; one entry per CDR3 protein. The table lists roughly 300,000 distinct CDR3 sequences, 9% to 12% of them singletons, with approximately 2.3% in the top ten. Sequencing used PBMCs from the stem cell graft donor, obtained from the stem cell graft. All receptors derive from a human donor who donated a stem cell graft to a child with acute lymphoblastic leukemia. Both conserved end residues are part of each CDR3. A D gene is named only where the DNA matches it firmly. For some rows the clone size is stated as once, few or many, or as a class when expanded; others skip it.

>TRBV5-6|TRBD2|TRBJ2-1|few
TGTGCCAGCAGCCGGACTAGCGGGATCTCCTACAATGAGCAGTTCTTC
CASSRTSGISYNEQFF
>TRBV7-8|NA|TRBJ1-6|few
TGTGCCAGCCGGGTCACTTATAATTCACCCCTCCACTTT
CASRVTYNSPLHF
>TRBV3-1|TRBD1|TRBJ1-1|many
TGTGCCAGCAGCCGGGACAGGGACCACACTGAAGCTTTCTTT
CASSRDRDHTEAFF
>TRBV29-1|NA|TRBJ2-5|NA
TGCAGCGGCAGGGTATTTCGACAAGAGACCCAGTACTTC
CSGRVFRQETQYF
>TRBV7-9|NA|TRBJ2-6|NA
TGTGCCAGCAGCTTATCGGGGTCATGGGAGTTGGATATATCTGGGGCCAACGTCCTGACTTTC
CASSLSGSWELDISGANVLTF
>TRBV20-1|NA|TRBJ2-7|few
TGCAGTGCTAGAGATTACCTTCGGGGCTACGAGCAGTACTTC
CSARDYLRGYEQYF
>TRBV12-3/TRBV12-4|NA|TRBJ2-7|many
TGTGCCAGCAGTTTTTTCAAGGCTGGCGGGGAGCAGTACTTC
CASSFFKAGGEQYF
>TRBV6-5|NA|TRBJ2-5|NA
TGTGCCAGCAGTTACCTCCCCGGGGCCCCGCAAGAGACCCAGTACTTC
CASSYLPGAPQETQYF
>TRBV18|NA|TRBJ2-4|NA
TGTGCCAGCTCACCGCCAGACTCGGGCATTCAGTACTTC
CASSPPDSGIQYF
>TRBV27|NA|TRBJ2-6|NA
TGTGCCAGCAGTTTAGGTGGGGGACGGTTATATCCTGGGGCCAACGTCCTGACTTTC
CASSLGGGRLYPGANVLTF
>TRBV4-2|TRBD1|TRBJ1-2|NA
TGTGCCAGCAGCCAAGAAGGAGGGACAGGGTTCTCGGGCTACACCTTC
CASSQEGGTGFSGYTF
>TRBV4-1|NA|TRBJ2-3|few
TGCGCCAGCAGCCAAGTGGGGACTTCTAGCACAGATACGCAGTATTTT
CASSQVGTSSTDTQYF
>TRBV10-3|TRBD2|TRBJ2-7|few
TGTGCCATCAGTGGACTAGCGGGGGCTCGGTTCTACGAGCAGTACTTC
CAISGLAGARFYEQYF
>TRBV4-1|TRBD1|TRBJ2-1|few
TGCGCCAGCAGCCAAGATTGGAGACAGGGACACAATGAGCAGTTCTTC
CASSQDWRQGHNEQFF
>TRBV27|TRBD1|TRBJ2-7|few
TGTGCCAGCAGCTGGACAGGGGCCGACTACGAGCAGTACTTC
CASSWTGADYEQYF
>TRBV15|NA|TRBJ2-7|NA
TGTGCCACCAGCGTTGGGGTTGGGGAGTCCTACGAGCAGTACTTC
CATSVGVGESYEQYF
>TRBV12-3/TRBV12-4|NA|TRBJ2-4|few
TGTGCCAGCGGAGACGGGGGGCAGGTAAACATTCAGTACTTC
CASGDGGQVNIQYF